The 13 T cell receptor beta chains below all came from one sample that was sequenced in a study of T cell repertoires in cytomegalovirus infection. TCRdb reprocessed the reads via MiXCR and lists one record per CDR3 protein. The repertoire holds 740,000 or so distinct CDR3 sequences, with 35% as singletons. Sequencing input: PBMCs. The receptors here all came from a human donor in good health (CMV status not recorded). Some clones in this sample may be carry-over from other donors' samples.

The chain recombines TRBV12-5 with TRBJ2-1; a possible D gene is TRBD1 (6 bases). CDR3 length: 22 amino acids. CDR1 LGHNT and CDR2 FRNRAP come from the germline V gene. Trimming cost V 5 bases and J 7 bases, with 39 bases left between them. CDR3 nucleotides: TGTGCTAGTGGTAGGGGACACGGCTTCGAGAAACCGGGACGCGATTTGAGGAATGAGCAGTTCTTC. Amino acid sequence: CASGRGHGFEKPGRDLRNEQFF.

This clonotype appeared once. In DNA, the CDR3 is TGCAGCGTTGAGGTCCGTGGACACCTCTCGGAGTACGAGCAGTACTTC. Protein sequence: CSVEVRGHLSEYEQYF. The V gene is TRBV29-1, the J gene TRBJ2-7; weak D call: TRBD1 (5 bases). Trimming took 3 bases from V and 4 from J, leaving 22 bases between them. The CDR3 totals 16 residues. The germline gives CDR1 SQVTM, CDR2 ANQGSEA.

Only a few counts were recorded for this clonotype. The genes are TRBV7-9 and TRBJ2-3; D perhaps matches TRBD2 (6 bases). Per the germline V gene, CDR1 is SEHNR and CDR2 is FQNEAQ (reference sequence). The CDR3 runs 16 residues. V gave up 11 bases and J gave up 6 bases, with 27 bases separating them. CDR3: CAGSLRRGLQWDTQYF. CDR3 in DNA: TGTGCCGGGTCCCTCAGACGGGGACTCCAGTGGGATACGCAGTATTTT.

This clonotype was counted once. CDR3: CASSETSQTFSGANVLTF. As DNA, the CDR3 is TGTGCCAGCAGTGAGACTAGCCAAACTTTCTCTGGGGCCAACGTCCTGACTTTC. The chain carries TRBV2 and TRBJ2-6; 7 bases match TRBD2. V was pared by 3 bases and J by 0 bases, with 8 bases of the junction left unmatched. CDR3 size: 18 residues. Germline V gives CDR1 SNHLY, CDR2 FYNNEI. Using reference TRBV2 and TRBJ2-6 for the parts outside the CDR3, the full variable domain is EPEVTQTPSHQVTQMGQEVILRCVPISNHLYFYWYRQILGQKVEFLVSFYNNEISEKSEIFDDQFSVERPDGSNFTLKIRSTKLEDSAMYFCASSETSQTFSGANVLTFGAGSRLTVL.

This clonotype has just a few counts. The chain couples TRBV7-6 to TRBJ2-7; D is undetermined. This CDR3 has 13 residues. The germline V gene encodes CDR1 SGHVS and CDR2 FNYEAQ. Deletions cut 11 bases from V and 3 bases from J, with 17 bases between. This CDR3 reads CASRRADGYEQYF. CDR3 DNA: TGTGCCTCCCGTCGGGCGGACGGCTACGAGCAGTACTTC.

This clonotype came up many times. This chain uses TRBV7-2 with TRBJ2-5; perhaps TRBD2 as D (5 bases). This CDR3 region has 13 residues. Per the germline V gene, CDR1 is SGHTA and CDR2 is FQGNSA. Between the trimmed V and J ends, which lost 5 bases and 5 bases, there was a span of 12 bases. CDR3 region: CASSPGKRETQYF. The CDR3 DNA sequence: TGTGCCAGCAGCCCGGGGAAAAGGGAGACCCAGTACTTC.

With respect to this clonotype: A read error may produce the germline difference seen at one junction end. V usage is TRBV7-2 and J usage is TRBJ2-1, with TRBD2 matching over 9 bases. The germline V gene has CDR1 SGHTA and CDR2 FQGNSA. CDR3 length: 17 residues. The CDR3 loop is CASSLWLRASGNDEQLF. CDR3 coding DNA: TGTGCCAGCAGCTTATGGCTGCGGGCTAGCGGGAACGATGAGCAGCTCTTC.

The chain links TRBV20-1 to TRBJ1-1, with a weak D call TRBD1 (6 bases). The CDR3 spans 14 residues. CDR1 and CDR2 (germline): DFQATT, SNEGSKA (reference sequence). The germline V and J ends were trimmed by 1 base and 6 bases, with 15 bases remaining between them. This CDR3 is CSARVQRGVAEAFF. The CDR3 DNA is TGCAGTGCTAGAGTTCAGAGGGGGGTGGCTGAAGCTTTCTTT.

This chain links TRBV29-1 with TRBJ1-1, with a possible D match to TRBD1 (5 bases). CDR3 length: 13 amino acids. Trimming took 2 bases from V and 2 from J, leaving 9 bases between them. Per germline, CDR1 SQVTM and CDR2 ANQGSEA. Written as DNA, the CDR3 is TGCAGCGTTGAAAAAGGGGTTAACACTGAAGCTTTCTTT. It is translated as CSVEKGVNTEAFF.

The V call is TRBV28, the J call TRBJ2-1; tentative D call: TRBD2 (5 bases). CDR3 size: 13 residues. CDR1 and CDR2 from the germline V gene are MDHEN and SYDVKM. Trimming shortened V by 10 bases and J by 6 bases, and 16 bases separated the two germline ends. CDR3: CATLLDSSNEQFF. As DNA, the CDR3 is TGTGCCACCTTACTAGACTCTAGCAATGAGCAGTTCTTC.

The chain links TRBV7-9 to TRBJ2-1; 7 nucleotides line up with TRBD2. CDR3 length: 18 residues. CDR1 and CDR2 (germline): SEHNR, FQNEAQ (reference sequence). V lost 5 bases, J lost 0 bases, and 13 bases stayed unmatched. CDR3 residues: CASSPGEGRPSSYNEQFF. Written as DNA, the CDR3 is TGTGCCAGCAGCCCCGGGGAGGGGCGACCTAGCTCCTACAATGAGCAGTTCTTC.

V gene TRBV7-2 combines with J gene TRBJ1-6; no firm D call. Trimming removed 5 bases from V and 10 bases from J, with 18 bases in between. The CDR3 has 15 amino acids. The V gene's germline CDR1 is SGHTA and CDR2 FQGNSA. CDR3 residues: CASSLPNGVLSPLHF. The CDR3 DNA reads as TGTGCCAGCAGCCTCCCTAACGGTGTTTTATCACCCCTCCACTTT.

The chain uses TRBV7-2 and TRBJ2-1, with D possibly being TRBD1 (6 bases). The V and J ends lost 6 bases and 10 bases respectively, with 16 bases between them. Germline CDR1 and CDR2: SGHTA and FQGNSA. The CDR3 runs 13 residues. The CDR3 loop is CASRDHRAGEQFF. For the CDR3, the DNA is TGTGCCAGCAGGGACCACAGGGCTGGGGAGCAGTTCTTC.